A single sample is the source of the 22 T cell receptor beta chains below, sequenced in a study of T cell repertoires in cytomegalovirus infection. TCRdb reprocessed the reads with MiXCR, giving one entry per CDR3 protein. Among some 270,000 distinct CDR3 sequences listed, about 18% were seen once. Sequenced: CD8+ T cells from PBMCs. These receptor sequences come from a human donor in good health (CMV status not recorded). Some clones in this sample may be carry-over from other donors' samples.

This rearrangement joins TRBV18 to TRBJ1-1; perhaps TRBD1 as D (5 bases). Per germline, CDR1 KGHSH and CDR2 LQKENI. Trimming cost V 0 bases and J 0 bases, with 11 bases left between them. This CDR3 is built from 16 residues. The CDR3 coding sequence is TGTGCCAGCTCACCACCAGTGTCCAGGGTGAACACTGAAGCTTTCTTT. Its protein is CASSPPVSRVNTEAFF.

This clonotype came up a few times. The chain is built from TRBV4-2 and TRBJ1-5, with unresolved D. Trimming took 0 bases from V and 0 from J, leaving 6 bases between them. There are 15 residues in the CDR3. Germline values: CDR1 LGHNA, CDR2 YNFKEQ. The CDR3 region is CASSQEVGSNQPQHF. CDR3 nucleotides: TGTGCCAGCAGCCAAGAAGTGGGTAGCAATCAGCCCCAGCATTTT.

The gene calls are TRBV6-6 and TRBJ1-1, with D unresolved. Germline V CDR1 and CDR2: MNHNY, SVGAGI (reference sequence). The CDR3 is made up of 15 amino acids. Trimming cost V 5 bases and J 3 bases, with 16 bases left between them. CDR3 in DNA: TGTGCCAGCAGTGAGAGAGGGCCAGCTGACACTGAAGCTTTCTTT. It yields the protein CASSERGPADTEAFF.

This clonotype came up many times. The CDR3 region has the DNA TGTGCCAGCAGCTTTTTGCCAGGGACAAATCAGCCCCAGCATTTT. Translated: CASSFLPGTNQPQHF. This chain connects TRBV7-2 to TRBJ1-5; D is perhaps TRBD1 (6 bases). CDR1 and CDR2 from the germline V gene are SGHTA and FQGNSA. Trimming left V 3 bases short and J 4 bases short, with 13 bases between. CDR3 size: 15 residues.

This clonotype was recorded at least ten times. The V and J genes are TRBV7-6 and TRBJ1-2, with D perhaps TRBD1 (5 bases). The CDR3 length is 12 residues. CDR1 is SGHVS and CDR2 is FNYEAQ in the germline V gene. Trimming left V 10 bases short and J 4 bases short, with 13 bases between. This CDR3 is CATKDTFYGYTF. The CDR3 nucleotides read TGTGCCACCAAGGACACCTTCTATGGCTACACCTTC. The full variable domain, completed using reference TRBV7-6 and TRBJ1-2, is GAGVSQSPRYKVTKRGQDVALRCDPISGHVSLYWYRQALGQGPEFLTYFNYEAQQDKSGLPNDRFSAERPEGSISTLTIQRTEQRDSAMYRCATKDTFYGYTFGSGTRLTVV.

This clonotype was picked up a small number of times. The chain is built from TRBV7-8 and TRBJ2-7, with 8 bases matching TRBD1. The CDR3 loop spans 17 amino acids. In germline, CDR1 is SGHVS, CDR2 FQNEAQ. Trimming at V came to 1 base and at J to 0 bases, leaving 8 bases not matched to a gene. The CDR3 nucleotides are TGTGCCAGCAGCTTAGGGTATTCAGGGACAGGCTCCTACGAGCAGTACTTC. As protein: CASSLGYSGTGSYEQYF.

This clonotype occurred a few times. The rearrangement joins TRBV12-3 or TRBV12-4 to TRBJ1-1, with D perhaps TRBD1 (5 bases). The CDR3 has 16 amino acids. The V end lost 3 bases, the J end lost 3 bases, and 17 bases lay between the germline ends. The CDR3 nucleotides are TGTGCCAGCAGTTTTGAAAGGTCCGGCAGGGACACTGAAGCTTTCTTT. It codes for CASSFERSGRDTEAFF.

The genes are TRBV19 and TRBJ1-5; TRBD1 is a possible D gene (6 bases). Trimming pared 3 bases from V and 7 bases from J, leaving 10 bases between. The CDR3 runs 13 residues. CDR1 LNHDA and CDR2 SQIVND come from the germline V gene (reference sequence). DNA of the CDR3: TGTGCCAGTAGTATTGCAGGGGTACAGCCCCAGCATTTT. Translating it yields CASSIAGVQPQHF.

This clonotype was detected only a few times. CDR3 sequence: CASSLGQGEQYF. The CDR3 bases are TGTGCCAGCAGCTTGGGGCAGGGCGAGCAGTACTTC. The V gene is TRBV5-5, the J gene TRBJ2-7, with D perhaps TRBD1 (5 bases). The CDR3 totals 12 residues. Germline V CDR1 and CDR2: SGHKS, YYEKEE (reference sequence). Trimming took 0 bases from V and 6 from J, leaving 7 bases between them.

This clonotype was detected only a few times. The chain couples TRBV27 to TRBJ1-2, with TRBD1 matching 7 bases. CDR3 length equals 16 residues. With 3 bases clipped from V and 3 bases from J, the junction kept 10 bases outside the gene matches. Germline CDR1 reads MNHEY; CDR2 reads SMNVEV (reference sequence). Here the CDR3 reads CASSFAGRRGDYGYTF. In DNA form, the CDR3 reads TGTGCCAGCAGTTTTGCTGGGCGCAGGGGGGACTATGGCTACACCTTC.

The chain is built from TRBV5-1 and TRBJ2-4; either TRBD1 or TRBD2 may supply D (5 bases each). This CDR3 is 16 amino acids long. The V gene's germline CDR1 is SGHRS and CDR2 YFSETQ. V lost 0 bases and J lost 6, with 16 bases in between. Written as DNA, the CDR3 is TGCGCCAGCAGCTTGGAAGGGACGGGAACTTTAAACATTCAGTACTTC. Translation: CASSLEGTGTLNIQYF.

This clonotype was seen ten or more times. The chain couples TRBV6-5 to TRBJ2-5; possibly TRBD1 for D (6 bases). Germline V gives CDR1 MNHEY, CDR2 SVGAGI. V lost 6 bases and J 8 bases, leaving 13 bases between the germline ends. The CDR3 spans 12 residues. The CDR3 is CASRGTPKTQYF. The CDR3 DNA reads TGTGCCAGCAGGGGGACACCTAAAACCCAGTACTTC.

This clonotype showed up just a few times. The chain is built from TRBV19 and TRBJ1-4; D is undetermined. Per germline, CDR1 LNHDA and CDR2 SQIVND (reference sequence). Trimming took 0 bases from V and 7 from J, leaving 12 bases between them. The CDR3 runs to 15 residues. The CDR3 here is CASSIDEGAREKLFF. The CDR3 nucleotides are TGTGCCAGTAGTATAGACGAGGGCGCGCGTGAAAAACTGTTTTTT.

This chain links TRBV19 with TRBJ2-7; D may be TRBD1 (6 bases). The CDR3 runs 14 residues. The germline CDR1 and CDR2 sequences are LNHDA and SQIVND (reference sequence). The V end was cut by 3 bases, the J end by 4 bases, with 13 bases between. CDR3 amino acids: CASSMAGVVYEQYF. CDR3 bases: TGTGCCAGTAGTATGGCAGGGGTGGTTTACGAGCAGTACTTC.

This clonotype was observed a handful of times. The J gene is TRBJ2-5, the V gene TRBV6-1; possible D gene TRBD1, 6 bases. CDR3 size: 14 residues. The V gene lost 5 bases and the J gene lost 1 base, with 11 bases spanning the gap. Germline loops: CDR1 MNHNS, CDR2 SASEGT. The CDR3 region is CASSSSRGQETQYF. In DNA form, the CDR3 reads TGTGCCAGCAGTTCTAGCAGGGGCCAAGAGACCCAGTACTTC.

This clonotype was counted many times. V and J are TRBV4-2 and TRBJ1-2, with a weak D call TRBD1 (6 bases). This CDR3 spans 17 amino acids. V gave up 0 bases and J gave up 4 bases, with 18 bases separating them. In germline, CDR1 is LGHNA, CDR2 YNFKEQ. The CDR3 protein is CASSQEPDGGRIYGYTF. For the CDR3, the DNA is TGTGCCAGCAGCCAAGAGCCTGACGGGGGGCGGATCTATGGCTACACCTTC.

This clonotype showed up just a few times. The chain uses TRBV12-3 or TRBV12-4 and TRBJ2-6; TRBD2 aligns across 11 bases. J lost 1 base, V lost 5 bases, and 7 bases had no gene match. The CDR3 runs 18 residues. The CDR3 is CASSPWASGGSGANVLTF. CDR3 in DNA: TGTGCCAGCAGTCCATGGGCTAGCGGGGGGTCTGGGGCCAACGTCCTGACTTTC.

This clonotype appeared a few times. The rearrangement links TRBV6-5 to TRBJ1-5; the match to TRBD1 covers 8 bases. The trim removed 5 bases at V and 6 bases at J, leaving 6 bases unmatched. Germline V lookup: CDR1 MNHEY, CDR2 SVGAGI. The CDR3 runs 14 residues. DNA for the CDR3: TGTGCCAGCAGTCACGGGACAGGTGGTCAGCCCCAGCATTTT. Amino acids: CASSHGTGGQPQHF.

The chain carries TRBV28 and TRBJ1-5, with a tentative D call TRBD1 (6 bases). In germline, CDR1 is MDHEN, CDR2 SYDVKM. The CDR3 is 14 amino acids. Trimming cost V 4 bases and J 8 bases, with 15 bases left between them. The CDR3 sequence is CASSSGAPGEPQHF. Here the CDR3 DNA reads TGTGCCAGCAGTTCAGGGGCCCCGGGCGAGCCCCAGCATTTT.

This clonotype was seen a few times. The genes are TRBV2 and TRBJ1-1; D is perhaps TRBD1 (5 bases). Germline V gene sequence: CDR1 SNHLY, CDR2 FYNNEI. The CDR3 contains 13 residues. V shed 4 bases and J shed 5 bases, with 11 bases lying between them. The CDR3 DNA is TGTGCCAGCAGTGGACAGCGGGGGACTGAAGCTTTCTTT. It is translated as CASSGQRGTEAFF.

The genes are TRBV20-1 and TRBJ1-6, with 7 bases that match TRBD1. CDR1 and CDR2 (germline): DFQATT, SNEGSKA (reference sequence). CDR3 size: 13 residues. The V segment lost 7 bases and the J segment 7 bases; nucleotides outside the gene matches: 7. DNA for the CDR3: TGCAGTGTTACGACAGGGAAGAATTCACCCCTCCACTTT. This encodes CSVTTGKNSPLHF.

This clonotype has a count of ten or more. The CDR3 nucleotides read TGTGCCAGCAGCGTAGATGGAGGGCCCCAATACAATGAGCAGTTCTTC. Residues: CASSVDGGPQYNEQFF. The chain links TRBV9 to TRBJ2-1, with a tentative D call TRBD2 (6 bases). V shed 0 bases and J shed 4 bases, with 14 bases lying between them. CDR1 SGDLS and CDR2 YYNGEE come from the germline V gene. This CDR3 is 16 amino acids long.